The entry below gives a single T cell receptor beta chain sequence along with its context. Authors' processing steps: Scientists estimated how many nucleated cells there were by amplifying reference gene primers. Sequencing was performed with immunoSEQ multiplex PCR; in TCRdb, only in-frame clones are kept and a portion is missing. Clonal size and the V and J genes are those of that table, whereas D and trimming came from the DNA. The sample holds 250,000 to 300,000 clones, 75% to 90% seen once. Patients from Seattle were sampled longitudinally, starting during active infection. The entry originates in a study of blood T cell repertoires in COVID-19. Study summary: The study drew acute and convalescent COVID-19 samples from the United States, Italy and Spain. Sample material is recorded as cDNA or gDNA derived from T cells, B-cell-depleted T cells, or PBMCs.

Looked up from germline, CDR1 is SQVTM and CDR2 is ANQGSEA. Trimming shortened V by 5 bases and J by 3 bases, and 16 bases separated the two germline ends. The CDR3 is 14 amino acids. Sequenced material: peripheral blood. The chain has TRBV29-1 and TRBJ1-1; D is unclear. The TCR comes from a woman in her seventies with COVID-19, enrolled during active disease. CDR3 amino acids: CSVKGAPGDTEAFF. CDR3 DNA sequence: TGCAGCGTTAAAGGTGCTCCCGGGGACACTGAAGCTTTCTTT.